The 24 T cell receptor beta chains given below trace back to one sample, sequenced in a study of cytotoxic CD8 clonotypes in ibrutinib-treated CLL. Method: immunoSEQ multiplex PCR; TCRdb's copy keeps in-frame clones and lacks some. The data show 70,000 to 85,000 clones, 70% to 90% seen once. The material sequenced was PBMCs, taken at disease progression, from a patient treated with ibrutinib. The receptors shown here come from a human donor with chronic lymphocytic leukemia.

This clone has ten or more counts. This CDR3 reads CASSFPLGVYGYTF. As DNA, the CDR3 is TGTGCCAGCAGCTTCCCGCTCGGCGTCTATGGCTACACCTTC. The chain employs TRBV7-2 and TRBJ1-2; D is undetermined. Trimming pared 3 bases from V and 4 bases from J, leaving 12 bases between. There are 14 residues in the CDR3. Germline lookup yields CDR1 SGHTA and CDR2 FQGNSA.

This clone was seen more than once but under ten times. This chain joins TRBV28 and TRBJ1-5; a possible D gene is TRBD1 (5 bases). The CDR3 extends over 15 amino acids. The ends were cut back, 2 bases at V and 4 bases at J, with 12 bases in the middle. From germline, CDR1 is MDHEN and CDR2 SYDVKM. In DNA, the CDR3 is TGTGCCAGCAGTTTAATGGGGGGAGGGAATCAGCCCCAGCATTTT. Residues: CASSLMGGGNQPQHF.

This sequence joins TRBV6-5 and TRBJ1-1, with TRBD1 as a possible D gene (5 bases). Trimming removed 2 bases from V and 13 bases from J, with 11 bases in between. Germline V gene sequence: CDR1 MNHEY, CDR2 SVGAGI. The CDR3 sequence is 11 residues long. The CDR3 bases are TGTGCCAGCAGTTACAGGGGTGGAGTTTTCTTT. It is translated as CASSYRGGVFF.

The V and J genes are TRBV5-1 and TRBJ2-7, with 9 bases lining up with TRBD2. V shed 1 base and J 0 bases; nucleotides not matched to a gene: 5. The CDR3 length is 16 residues. In germline, CDR1 is SGHRS, CDR2 YFSETQ. DNA of the CDR3: TGCGCCAGCAGCTTGTCTCTAGCGGGATCCTCCTACGAGCAGTACTTC. Protein sequence: CASSLSLAGSSYEQYF.

The chain employs TRBV6-5 and TRBJ2-3; D remains unclear. Germline CDR1 reads MNHEY; CDR2 reads SVGAGI. Deletions cut 7 bases from V and 4 bases from J, with 12 bases between. The CDR3 length is 13 residues. DNA for the CDR3: TGTGCCAGCACCAAAAGTGGATCAGATACGCAGTATTTT. This gives the protein CASTKSGSDTQYF.

The chain carries TRBV6-1 and TRBJ2-7; TRBD1 might be the D (9 bases). This CDR3 is 14 amino acids long. Trimming removed 6 bases at V and 4 bases at J, with 16 bases between. Germline V gives CDR1 MNHNS, CDR2 SASEGT. CDR3 sequence reads: CASRLAGQGYEQYF. The DNA for the CDR3 is TGTGCCAGCAGGTTAGCGGGACAGGGTTACGAGCAGTACTTC.

The rearrangement joins TRBV10-3 to TRBJ2-1, with D possibly matching TRBD2 (6 bases). The V and J ends lost 8 bases and 7 bases respectively, with 6 bases between them. CDR1 ENHRY and CDR2 SYGVKD come from the germline V gene. The CDR3 has 10 residues. The CDR3 loop reads CAIGGNEQFF. The CDR3 DNA follows: TGTGCCATCGGAGGGAATGAGCAGTTCTTC.

J is TRBJ2-1 and V is TRBV7-3; TRBD2 matches 15 bases. CDR1 SGHTA and CDR2 FQGTGA come from the germline V gene. This CDR3 has 17 residues. V trimming: 5 bases; J trimming: 7 bases; junction bases outside the gene matches: 9. The CDR3 protein is CASSPRTSGRAVNEQFF. CDR3 nucleotides: TGTGCCAGCAGCCCGAGGACTAGCGGGAGGGCCGTTAATGAGCAGTTCTTC.

This clone was picked up one time. The J gene is TRBJ1-2, the V gene TRBV9; D is undetermined. This CDR3 is 13 amino acids long. V gave up 0 bases and J gave up 5 bases, with 8 bases separating them. The germline gives CDR1 SGDLS, CDR2 YYNGEE. CDR3 protein: CASSVDLFYGYTF. CDR3 bases: TGTGCCAGCAGCGTAGATCTGTTTTATGGCTACACCTTC.

This sequence joins TRBV6-1 and TRBJ2-3; D possibly corresponds to TRBD1 (7 bases). This CDR3 spans 15 amino acids. Germline V gene lookup returns CDR1 MNHNS and CDR2 SASEGT. Trimming took off 0 bases at V and 3 bases at J, with 10 bases between the two ends. CDR3 in DNA: TGTGCCAGCAGTGAAGCGCAGGGGGGTACAGATACGCAGTATTTT. The encoded protein is CASSEAQGGTDTQYF.

The chain links TRBV6-1 to TRBJ2-7; tentative D call: TRBD2 (6 bases). Trimming removed 4 bases at V and 1 base at J, with 14 bases between. This CDR3 has 15 residues. Germline V gene sequence: CDR1 MNHNS, CDR2 SASEGT. The CDR3 sequence is CASSGRDLLSYEQYF. The CDR3 coding sequence is TGTGCCAGCAGTGGCCGGGACTTGCTATCCTACGAGCAGTACTTC.

The J gene is TRBJ1-1, the V gene TRBV7-9; D gene unclear. The CDR3 loop spans 17 amino acids. Germline loops: CDR1 SEHNR, CDR2 FQNEAQ (reference sequence). V lost 0 bases to trimming and J lost 3 bases, with 17 bases between them. The DNA of the CDR3 is TGTGCCAGCAGCTTAGCTCGTCCGGTGATTGGTGACACTGAAGCTTTCTTT. Protein product: CASSLARPVIGDTEAFF.

V and J are TRBV5-6 and TRBJ2-7; TRBD2 is a possible D gene (5 bases). Germline CDR1 and CDR2: SGHDT and YYEEEE. Trimming removed 10 bases at V and 4 bases at J, with 30 bases between. CDR3 length equals 17 residues. The CDR3 nucleotides read TGTGCCGGAGGAAATGGGCGCCCCCCCTCTCTTCAATACGAGCAGTACTTC. It codes for CAGGNGRPPSLQYEQYF. The whole variable domain, remainder taken from reference TRBV5-6 and TRBJ2-7, is DAGVTQSPTHLIKTRGQQVTLRCSPKSGHDTVSWYQQALGQGPQFIFQYYEEEERQRGNFPDRFSGHQFPNYSSELNVNALLLGDSALYLCAGGNGRPPSLQYEQYFGPGTRLTVT.

This clone was counted only a few times. The V and J genes are TRBV29-1 and TRBJ2-3; D is perhaps TRBD2 (6 bases). V was shortened by 2 bases and J by 5 bases, with 8 bases between the two germline ends. The CDR3 sequence is 12 residues long. Germline loops: CDR1 SQVTM, CDR2 ANQGSEA. CDR3 sequence (DNA): TGCAGCGTTGAACGGGGAGGAGATACGCAGTATTTT. It codes for CSVERGGDTQYF.

The chain uses TRBV4-1 and TRBJ1-3; unclear D gene. Trimming cost V 4 bases and J 1 base, with 8 bases left between them. The CDR3 runs 14 residues. Germline CDR1 reads MGHRA; CDR2 reads YSYEKL. For the CDR3, the DNA is TGCGCCAGCAGCCCCATTAATTCTGGAAACACCATATATTTT. It yields the protein CASSPINSGNTIYF.

The chain's CDR3 is CSVEGAGGPYEQFF. CDR3 sequence (DNA): TGCAGCGTTGAAGGGGCGGGAGGGCCCTATGAGCAGTTCTTC. V and J are TRBV29-1 and TRBJ2-1, with 9 bases matching TRBD2. CDR3 length: 14 amino acids. CDR1 SQVTM and CDR2 ANQGSEA come from the germline V gene. V trimming: 1 base; J trimming: 8 bases; junction bases outside the gene matches: 6.

Only a few counts were recorded for this clone. The chain employs TRBV30 and TRBJ2-7; perhaps TRBD1 as D (8 bases). The CDR3 is 14 amino acids. The germline gives CDR1 GTSNPN, CDR2 SVGIG (reference sequence). Trimming left V 5 bases short and J 6 bases short, with 20 bases between. CDR3 protein: CAWDTGGAAGEQYF. The CDR3 DNA follows: TGTGCCTGGGATACAGGGGGGGCGGCCGGCGAGCAGTACTTC.

The J gene is TRBJ1-4, the V gene TRBV19, with D tentatively TRBD1 (5 bases). Germline V lookup: CDR1 LNHDA, CDR2 SQIVND (reference sequence). V shed 5 bases and J shed 11 bases, with 24 bases lying between them. The length of the CDR3 is 16 residues. DNA of the CDR3: TGTGCCAGTAGTCTAGCGCCCGGGGCCCCCTCCGGGAAACTGTTTTTT. It codes for CASSLAPGAPSGKLFF.

J is TRBJ2-1 and V is TRBV18; the D is unclear. Trimming stripped 2 bases from V and 3 bases from J, with 5 bases between. This CDR3 spans 13 amino acids. Looked up from germline, CDR1 is KGHSH and CDR2 is LQKENI. This CDR3 is CASSPESYNEQFF. DNA of the CDR3: TGTGCCAGCTCACCAGAAAGCTACAATGAGCAGTTCTTC.

The rearrangement joins TRBV5-6 to TRBJ1-2; 8 nucleotides agree with TRBD1. Germline V lookup: CDR1 SGHDT, CDR2 YYEEEE. The CDR3 has 16 amino acids. The V gene end was trimmed by 0 bases and the J gene end by 0 bases; junction bases not matched to a gene: 4. CDR3 sequence (DNA): TGTGCCAGCAGCTTGGGATGGACAGGGACTAACTATGGCTACACCTTC. Residues: CASSLGWTGTNYGYTF.

The sample holds one count of this clone. The chain has TRBV5-1 and TRBJ1-2; TRBD1 is a possible D gene (6 bases). The CDR3 is 14 residues long. Trimming removed 0 bases at V and 5 bases at J, with 11 bases between. Per germline, CDR1 SGHRS and CDR2 YFSETQ. For the CDR3, the DNA is TGCGCCAGCAGCTTGGGACAGGTTGATTATGGCTACACCTTC. It specifies CASSLGQVDYGYTF. The full variable domain, rest sourced from reference TRBV5-1 and TRBJ1-2, is KAGVTQTPRYLIKTRGQQVTLSCSPISGHRSVSWYQQTPGQGLQFLFEYFSETQRNKGNFPGRFSGRQFSNSRSEMNVSTLELGDSALYLCASSLGQVDYGYTFGSGTRLTVV.

The chain couples TRBV12-5 to TRBJ2-7, with a tentative D call TRBD2 (6 bases). The CDR3 spans 14 residues. Trimming left V 5 bases short and J 3 bases short, with 14 bases between. Germline-derived CDR1 and CDR2 are LGHNT and FRNRAP. DNA of the CDR3: TGTGCTAGTGGTGGATGGGTCGGGAGCTACGAGCAGTACTTC. This encodes CASGGWVGSYEQYF.

This clone was detected only a few times. The CDR3 here is CAWSEGIYQPQHF. The CDR3 nucleotides are TGTGCCTGGAGTGAGGGGATTTATCAGCCCCAGCATTTT. The chain is built from TRBV30 and TRBJ1-5; D is perhaps TRBD1 (5 bases). Trimming shortened V by 1 base and J by 5 bases, and 9 bases separated the two germline ends. Germline values: CDR1 GTSNPN, CDR2 SVGIG (reference sequence). The CDR3 is 13 residues long.

The chain couples TRBV30 to TRBJ1-4; D not resolved. This CDR3 is 12 amino acids long. Trimming left V 1 base short and J 7 bases short, with 7 bases between. In germline, CDR1 is GTSNPN, CDR2 SVGIG (reference sequence). The CDR3 DNA follows: TGTGCCTGGAGTGGCGGTGGTGAAAAACTGTTTTTT. This translates into CAWSGGGEKLFF. Supplemented by reference TRBV30 and TRBJ1-4, the full variable domain reads SQTIHQWPATLVQPVGSPLSLECTVEGTSNPNLYWYRQAAGRGLQLLFYSVGIGQISSEVPQNLSASRPQDRQFILSSKKLLLSDSGFYLCAWSGGGEKLFFGSGTQLSVL.